Each of the 27 T cell receptor beta chains below was sequenced from the same sample in a study of T cell responses to AZD1222 COVID-19 vaccine. The assay was immunoSEQ multiplex PCR, and TCRdb's table has in-frame clones only and misses some. Of 150,000 or so clones listed, around 90% were seen once; the top ten hold roughly 0.98%. Sequencing was performed on peripheral blood, taken 28 days after the second AZD1222 dose. These TCRs come from an adult who received the AZD1222 COVID-19 vaccine.

This chain links TRBV12-5 with TRBJ1-2, with 8 bases identical to TRBD1. This CDR3 has 16 residues. The V gene end was trimmed by 0 bases and the J gene end by 7 bases; junction bases not matched to a gene: 10. The germline CDR1 and CDR2 sequences are LGHNT and FRNRAP. The CDR3 reads CASGLVRQGFEGGYTF. The DNA for the CDR3 is TGTGCTAGTGGTTTGGTACGACAGGGGTTTGAGGGTGGCTACACCTTC.

V is TRBV2 and J is TRBJ1-5; no reliable D call. Germline V lookup: CDR1 SNHLY, CDR2 FYNNEI. The CDR3 loop spans 16 amino acids. V shed 4 bases and J shed 7 bases, with 20 bases lying between them. DNA of the CDR3: TGTGCCAGCAGTGGTGGCGTGGGGTCATTTGGGCAGCCCCAGCATTTT. Translated, it gives CASSGGVGSFGQPQHF.

V gene TRBV2 combines with J gene TRBJ2-6; a possible D gene is TRBD1 (6 bases). Germline V lookup: CDR1 SNHLY, CDR2 FYNNEI. This CDR3 has 15 residues. V gave up 6 bases and J gave up 0 bases, with 9 bases separating them. The CDR3 spells CASSHRDSGANVLTF. The DNA for the CDR3 is TGTGCCAGCAGCCACAGGGACTCTGGGGCCAACGTCCTGACTTTC.

The V gene is TRBV5-1, the J gene TRBJ2-1; D is perhaps TRBD1 (6 bases). Trimming stripped 8 bases from V and 1 base from J, with 16 bases between. Germline V lookup: CDR1 SGHRS, CDR2 YFSETQ. This CDR3 is built from 15 residues. CDR3 amino acids: CASTRTDLSYNEQFF. The CDR3 bases are TGCGCCAGTACCAGGACAGATCTATCCTACAATGAGCAGTTCTTC. Full variable domain (rest looked up from reference TRBV5-1 and TRBJ2-1): KAGVTQTPRYLIKTRGQQVTLSCSPISGHRSVSWYQQTPGQGLQFLFEYFSETQRNKGNFPGRFSGRQFSNSRSEMNVSTLELGDSALYLCASTRTDLSYNEQFFGPGTRLTVL.

The count of this clone is one. The V and J genes are TRBV27 and TRBJ1-5; D may be TRBD1 (6 bases). The V end was cut by 5 bases, the J end by 9 bases, with 14 bases between. Germline CDR1 and CDR2: MNHEY and SMNVEV (reference sequence). This CDR3 has 13 residues. Here the CDR3 reads CASSISARGPQHF. As DNA, the CDR3 is TGTGCCAGCAGTATCTCAGCCAGGGGGCCCCAGCATTTT.

V is TRBV5-1 and J is TRBJ2-7, with 14 bases identical to TRBD2. This CDR3 has 16 amino acids. J gave up 7 bases and V 0 bases, and 6 bases lay outside the gene matches. Per the germline V gene, CDR1 is SGHRS and CDR2 is YFSETQ. Written as DNA, the CDR3 is TGCGCCAGCAGCTTGGGACTAGCGGGAGGGCCGCATGAGCAGTACTTC. The encoded protein is CASSLGLAGGPHEQYF.

The chain couples TRBV5-1 to TRBJ1-2; a possible D gene is TRBD1 (5 bases). CDR3 length equals 14 residues. Germline V lookup: CDR1 SGHRS, CDR2 YFSETQ. V shed 2 bases and J shed 5 bases, with 13 bases lying between them. The CDR3: CASSLGSGVYGYTF. CDR3 coding DNA: TGCGCCAGCAGCTTAGGATCGGGGGTGTATGGCTACACCTTC.

V gene TRBV6-5 combines with J gene TRBJ2-5, with 11 bases aligning to TRBD2. This CDR3 contains 16 residues. J was trimmed by 1 base and V by 4 bases; bases with no gene match: 5. Germline loops: CDR1 MNHEY, CDR2 SVGAGI. The CDR3 DNA follows: TGTGCCAGCAGTTTCCGTACTAGCGGGAGCCAAGAGACCCAGTACTTC. This gives the protein CASSFRTSGSQETQYF.

The rearrangement links TRBV9 to TRBJ2-7; D is tentatively TRBD1 or TRBD2 (5 bases each). CDR1 is SGDLS, CDR2 YYNGEE, per germline. The CDR3 has 15 amino acids. V lost 3 bases, J lost 4 bases, and 17 bases lay in between. CDR3 in amino acids: CASSAPGRLLYEQYF. The CDR3 DNA reads as TGTGCCAGCAGCGCACCGGGACGCCTGTTATACGAGCAGTACTTC.

J is TRBJ2-3 and V is TRBV9, with 8 bases lining up with TRBD1. CDR3 length: 15 residues. J gave up 7 bases and V 0 bases, and 7 bases lay outside the gene matches. CDR1 is SGDLS and CDR2 is YYNGEE in the germline V gene. Here the CDR3 DNA reads TGTGCCAGCAGCGTAGGGGCAGGGGGCGTATATACGCAGTATTTT. Translation: CASSVGAGGVYTQYF.

The V and J genes are TRBV5-1 and TRBJ2-1, with D hard to call. This CDR3 comprises 13 residues. Germline-derived CDR1 and CDR2 are SGHRS and YFSETQ. Trimming removed 3 bases at V and 2 bases at J, with 6 bases between. The chain's CDR3 is CASSSSAYNEQFF. CDR3 in DNA: TGCGCCAGCAGCTCGTCGGCCTACAATGAGCAGTTCTTC.

This chain joins TRBV5-1 and TRBJ1-1; no firm D call. V was clipped by 0 bases and J by 6 bases, with 15 bases between them. Germline V gives CDR1 SGHRS, CDR2 YFSETQ. The CDR3 is made up of 15 amino acids. CDR3 coding DNA: TGCGCCAGCAGCTTGGATCCCCCGCCGGCCTCTGAAGCTTTCTTT. It encodes CASSLDPPPASEAFF.

The chain has TRBV27 and TRBJ2-7; D uncertain. Germline values: CDR1 MNHEY, CDR2 SMNVEV (reference sequence). V was clipped by 3 bases and J by 2 bases, with 14 bases between them. This CDR3 region has 15 residues. The CDR3 sequence: CASSFLRSWTYEQYF. The CDR3 DNA reads TGTGCCAGCAGTTTCCTCCGGAGCTGGACCTACGAGCAGTACTTC.

This clone has just one count. This chain joins TRBV7-6 and TRBJ2-7; the D is unclear. Germline V gives CDR1 SGHVS, CDR2 FNYEAQ. V lost 2 bases and J 2 bases, leaving 1 base between the germline ends. CDR3 length: 11 amino acids. The CDR3 sequence is CASSLTYEQYF. CDR3 in DNA: TGTGCCAGCAGCTTAACCTACGAGCAGTACTTC.

The genes are TRBV29-1 and TRBJ1-2; 8 bases are a match to TRBD1. The CDR3 length is 15 residues. V shed 5 bases, J shed 4 bases, and the junction held 12 bases outside the gene matches. CDR1 is SQVTM and CDR2 is ANQGSEA in the germline V gene. The chain's CDR3 is CSVSTQGAGSYGYTF. The CDR3, as DNA: TGCAGCGTTTCGACTCAGGGGGCTGGATCCTATGGCTACACCTTC.

The chain recombines TRBV7-9 with TRBJ1-2, with 8 bases identical to TRBD1. The CDR3 has 15 amino acids. With 1 base clipped from V and 7 bases from J, the junction kept 8 bases outside the gene matches. Germline V CDR1 and CDR2: SEHNR, FQNEAQ (reference sequence). The CDR3 sequence: CASSLEAWQGAGYTF. The CDR3 coding sequence is TGTGCCAGCAGCTTAGAGGCTTGGCAGGGGGCTGGCTACACCTTC.

The chain couples TRBV7-2 to TRBJ1-1; 9 bases are shared with TRBD1. The V gene's germline CDR1 is SGHTA and CDR2 FQGNSA. V shed 5 bases and J 5 bases; nucleotides not matched to a gene: 3. The CDR3 covers 13 residues. CDR3 in DNA: TGTGCCAGCAGCCCCGGACAGGGGACTGAAGCTTTCTTT. This gives the protein CASSPGQGTEAFF. Full variable domain (rest looked up from reference TRBV7-2 and TRBJ1-1): GAGVSQSPSNKVTEKGKDVELRCDPISGHTALYWYRQSLGQGLEFLIYFQGNSAPDKSGLPSDRFSAERTGGSVSTLTIQRTQQEDSAVYLCASSPGQGTEAFFGQGTRLTVV.

The rearrangement links TRBV27 to TRBJ2-3; no reliable D call. Trimming took 5 bases from V and 0 from J, leaving 12 bases between them. CDR3 length equals 15 residues. The germline V gene encodes CDR1 MNHEY and CDR2 SMNVEV (reference sequence). The CDR3 DNA reads as TGTGCCAGCAGTCAGCCCACGGCGAGCACAGATACGCAGTATTTT. Translation gives CASSQPTASTDTQYF.

The V and J genes are TRBV4-2 and TRBJ2-1; D not certain. The V and J ends lost 0 bases and 9 bases respectively, with 15 bases between them. The CDR3 length is 15 residues. Germline lookup yields CDR1 LGHNA and CDR2 YNFKEQ. The CDR3 DNA sequence: TGTGCCAGCAGCCAAGAGGCAGCTCGGCAGGCTGAGCAGTTCTTC. Translation: CASSQEAARQAEQFF.

This clone was counted once. The chain joins TRBV7-9 to TRBJ2-3; no clear D gene. Per the germline V gene, CDR1 is SEHNR and CDR2 is FQNEAQ (reference sequence). The V end was cut by 5 bases, the J end by 8 bases, with 11 bases between. CDR3 size: 12 residues. The CDR3 coding sequence is TGTGCCAGCAGCCTCCCCCGTGGTACGCAGTATTTT. Its protein is CASSLPRGTQYF.

The chain joins TRBV10-3 to TRBJ2-7, with a weak D call TRBD1 (5 bases). The CDR3 consists of 12 residues. Trimming took off 5 bases at V and 3 bases at J, with 8 bases between the two ends. Germline V gene sequence: CDR1 ENHRY, CDR2 SYGVKD. The CDR3 DNA sequence: TGTGCCATCAGTAAACAGGACTACGAGCAGTACTTC. It encodes CAISKQDYEQYF.

The chain has TRBV7-9 and TRBJ1-6; TRBD1 matches at 7 bases. CDR3 length equals 18 residues. After removal of 1 base from V and 3 bases from J, the junction contained 9 bases not matched to a gene. Per the germline V gene, CDR1 is SEHNR and CDR2 is FQNEAQ (reference sequence). CDR3 sequence (DNA): TGTGCCAGCAGCTTAGACAGACCGGGACAGCACTATAATTCACCCCTCCACTTT. Its translation is CASSLDRPGQHYNSPLHF.

The J gene is TRBJ1-2, the V gene TRBV19; D remains unclear. The V end was cut by 5 bases, the J end by 1 base, with 14 bases between. Germline CDR1 reads LNHDA; CDR2 reads SQIVND (reference sequence). The CDR3 consists of 15 residues. The CDR3 DNA follows: TGTGCCAGTAGTCTTCTAGCTACGTTTAACTATGGCTACACCTTC. Translation: CASSLLATFNYGYTF. The full variable domain, its missing parts supplied by reference TRBV19 and TRBJ1-2, is DGGITQSPKYLFRKEGQNVTLSCEQNLNHDAMYWYRQDPGQGLRLIYYSQIVNDFQKGDIAEGYSVSREKKESFPLTVTSAQKNPTAFYLCASSLLATFNYGYTFGSGTRLTVV.

CDR3 residues: CASSAWGLGVYNEQFF. DNA of the CDR3: TGTGCCAGCAGCGCGTGGGGACTAGGGGTTTACAATGAGCAGTTCTTC. The chain combines TRBV9 with TRBJ2-1, with 8 bases aligning to TRBD2. V shed 3 bases and J 4 bases; nucleotides not matched to a gene: 9. The length of the CDR3 is 16 residues. CDR1 and CDR2 (germline): SGDLS, YYNGEE.

V is TRBV28 and J is TRBJ2-4; no clear D gene. V shed 3 bases and J shed 9 bases, with 6 bases lying between them. This CDR3 region has 11 residues. Per the germline V gene, CDR1 is MDHEN and CDR2 is SYDVKM. This CDR3 reads CASSFQAIQYF. The CDR3 DNA sequence: TGTGCCAGCAGTTTCCAAGCCATTCAGTACTTC.

In DNA, the CDR3 is TGTGCCAGCATGGACACGAACACCGGGGAGCTGTTTTTT. Residues: CASMDTNTGELFF. The chain employs TRBV6-5 and TRBJ2-2; perhaps TRBD1 as D (5 bases). Germline V gives CDR1 MNHEY, CDR2 SVGAGI. This CDR3 region has 13 residues. Trimming took 7 bases from V and 0 from J, leaving 6 bases between them.

The gene calls are TRBV30 and TRBJ1-2; no clear D gene. The CDR3 length is 14 residues. V was clipped by 3 bases and J by 0 bases, with 11 bases between them. Germline V lookup: CDR1 GTSNPN, CDR2 SVGIG (reference sequence). This CDR3 is CAWRLAASNYGYTF. The CDR3 nucleotides are TGTGCCTGGAGATTGGCAGCATCTAACTATGGCTACACCTTC.